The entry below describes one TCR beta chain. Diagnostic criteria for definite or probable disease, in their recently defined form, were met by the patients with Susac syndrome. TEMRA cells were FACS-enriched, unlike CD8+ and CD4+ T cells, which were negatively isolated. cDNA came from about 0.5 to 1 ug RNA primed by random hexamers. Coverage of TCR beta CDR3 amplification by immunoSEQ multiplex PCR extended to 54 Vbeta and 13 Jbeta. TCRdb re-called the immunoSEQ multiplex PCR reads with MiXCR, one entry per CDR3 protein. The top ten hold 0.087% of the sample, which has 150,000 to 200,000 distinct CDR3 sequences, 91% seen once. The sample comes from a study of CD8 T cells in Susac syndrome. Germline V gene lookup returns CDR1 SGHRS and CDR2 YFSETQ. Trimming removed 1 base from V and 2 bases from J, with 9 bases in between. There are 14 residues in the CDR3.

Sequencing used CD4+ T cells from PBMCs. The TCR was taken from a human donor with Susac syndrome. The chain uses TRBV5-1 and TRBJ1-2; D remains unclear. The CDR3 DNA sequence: TGCGCCAGCAGCTTGATGTCAGACAACTATGGCTACACCTTC. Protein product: CASSLMSDNYGYTF.